These T cell receptor beta chains were read from a single sample in a study of blood T cell repertoires in COVID-19. Sequenced by immunoSEQ multiplex PCR; TCRdb stores in-frame clones only, minus some. The top ten clones hold around 3.3% of a sample with about 90,000 clones, around four fifths of them seen once. The sample consisted of peripheral blood. All receptors come from a man in his forties or fifties with acute or convalescent COVID-19. Both conserved end residues are part of each CDR3.

v_gene: TRBV10-3; j_gene: TRBJ2-1; CDR3aa: CAIRTSGGYNEQFF
v_gene: TRBV15; j_gene: TRBJ2-4; CDR3aa: CATSRVGTAENIQYF
v_gene: TRBV30; j_gene: TRBJ1-5; CDR3aa: CAWDKGVRNQPQHF
v_gene: TRBV4-3; j_gene: TRBJ1-1; CDR3aa: CASSQDRGGNTEAFF
v_gene: TRBV5-5; j_gene: TRBJ1-2; CDR3aa: CASSSTGSGTDGYTF
v_gene: TRBV19; j_gene: TRBJ2-5; CDR3aa: CASSHRGQETQYF
v_gene: TRBV7-3; j_gene: TRBJ2-3; CDR3aa: CASSPGQGAADTQYF
v_gene: TRBV11-3; j_gene: TRBJ2-1; CDR3aa: CASSPQGSIYNEQFF
v_gene: TRBV19; j_gene: TRBJ2-7; CDR3aa: CASSIGASYEQYF
v_gene: TRBV6-5; j_gene: TRBJ1-6; CDR3aa: CASSYSSSSYNSPLHF
v_gene: TRBV29-1; j_gene: TRBJ2-5; CDR3aa: CSVGAFKETQYF
v_gene: TRBV4-2; j_gene: TRBJ2-7; CDR3aa: CASSQDTGGGYEQYF
v_gene: TRBV3-1/TRBV3-2; j_gene: TRBJ2-3; CDR3aa: CASSQTGTGGDTQYF
v_gene: TRBV11-2; j_gene: TRBJ2-2; CDR3aa: CASSSLAGGYTGELFF
v_gene: TRBV6-5; j_gene: TRBJ2-3; CDR3aa: CASSSGYTDTQYF
v_gene: TRBV7-2; j_gene: TRBJ2-7; CDR3aa: CASSSQGYEQYF
v_gene: TRBV5-1; j_gene: TRBJ2-1; CDR3aa: CASSSSSGRSSYNEQFF
v_gene: TRBV28; j_gene: TRBJ2-7; CDR3aa: CASSLVQLEYEQYF
v_gene: TRBV30; j_gene: TRBJ1-2; CDR3aa: CGTGDYGYTF
v_gene: TRBV7-3; j_gene: TRBJ2-4; CDR3aa: CASSPTLRGGIQYF
v_gene: TRBV6-2/TRBV6-3; j_gene: TRBJ1-5; CDR3aa: CASNPGQLNQPQHF
v_gene: TRBV5-1; j_gene: TRBJ2-7; CDR3aa: CASSFLAGVTSYEQYF
v_gene: TRBV6-5; j_gene: TRBJ2-7; CDR3aa: CASSYKNAGGWEQYF
v_gene: TRBV10-3; j_gene: TRBJ2-5; CDR3aa: CAISGSGAGTQYF
v_gene: TRBV19; j_gene: TRBJ1-1; CDR3aa: CASSGPGGNTEAFF
v_gene: TRBV6-2/TRBV6-3; j_gene: TRBJ2-5; CDR3aa: CASSAPGLAQETQYF
v_gene: TRBV24-1; j_gene: TRBJ1-5; CDR3aa: CATSDPSTGGQPQHF
v_gene: TRBV28; j_gene: TRBJ2-2; CDR3aa: CASSLIGGTGELFF
v_gene: TRBV4-3; j_gene: TRBJ1-2; CDR3aa: CASSQPDRVGGYTF
v_gene: TRBV5-4; j_gene: TRBJ1-2; CDR3aa: CASSLALREDYGYTF
v_gene: TRBV7-2; j_gene: TRBJ2-7; CDR3aa: CASSIDSGRSYEQYF
v_gene: TRBV10-3; j_gene: TRBJ2-5; CDR3aa: CAISETSQETQYF
v_gene: TRBV4-3; j_gene: TRBJ1-4; CDR3aa: CASSQDRADEKLFF
v_gene: TRBV9; j_gene: TRBJ1-2; CDR3aa: CASSASGTGNYGYTF
v_gene: TRBV19; j_gene: TRBJ2-3; CDR3aa: CASSSPWEPDTDTQYF
v_gene: TRBV5-1; j_gene: TRBJ1-6; CDR3aa: CASSLGTGGSPLHF
v_gene: TRBV18; j_gene: TRBJ2-7; CDR3aa: CASSPSQGSYEQYF
v_gene: TRBV20-1; j_gene: TRBJ2-7; CDR3aa: CSAGVTYEQYF
v_gene: TRBV19; j_gene: TRBJ1-5; CDR3aa: CAIQTPMDSGTGELRGGFNQPQHF
v_gene: TRBV7-6; j_gene: TRBJ2-2; CDR3aa: CASSPLTGANTGELFF
v_gene: TRBV18; j_gene: TRBJ1-3; CDR3aa: CASSPPIRGSGNTIYF
v_gene: TRBV4-2; j_gene: TRBJ2-3; CDR3aa: CASSQDLARVPFTDTQYF
v_gene: TRBV5-1; j_gene: TRBJ2-6; CDR3aa: CASSLGLAGGLAISGANVLTF
v_gene: TRBV25-1; j_gene: TRBJ2-3; CDR3aa: CASSESQGFSDTQYF
v_gene: TRBV6-5; j_gene: TRBJ1-1; CDR3aa: CASSFVGAGIYTEAFF
v_gene: TRBV11-2; j_gene: TRBJ2-1; CDR3aa: CASSLAVYNEQFF
v_gene: TRBV29-1; j_gene: TRBJ1-2; CDR3aa: CSVVVGAYGYTF
v_gene: TRBV3-1/TRBV3-2; j_gene: TRBJ1-1; CDR3aa: CASSPLEGTEAFF
v_gene: TRBV9; j_gene: TRBJ2-1; CDR3aa: CASSVGLVLSSEQFF
v_gene: TRBV5-4; j_gene: TRBJ2-3; CDR3aa: CASSLGSGRTDTQYF
v_gene: TRBV10-3; j_gene: TRBJ2-1; CDR3aa: CAISDRSSGYNEQFF
v_gene: TRBV5-5; j_gene: TRBJ2-1; CDR3aa: CASSSQGISYNEQFF